Presented here are 18 T cell receptor beta chains from one specimen sequenced in a study of CD8 T cells in Susac syndrome. Random hexamers primed reverse transcription of roughly 0.45 to 1 ug RNA. TCRdb re-called the immunoSEQ multiplex PCR reads through MiXCR, storing one row per CDR3 protein. The table lists about 250,000 distinct CDR3 sequences, just over 90% of them singletons. Sequencing was performed on CD4+ T cells from PBMCs. These TCRs come from a human donor with multiple sclerosis.

V gene TRBV25-1 combines with J gene TRBJ2-2; no firm D call. The CDR3 contains 16 residues. The V gene lost 3 bases and the J gene lost 2 bases, with 13 bases spanning the gap. The germline V gene encodes CDR1 MGHDK and CDR2 SYGVNS. CDR3 sequence: CASSDAGPPNTGELFF. CDR3 nucleotides: TGTGCCAGCAGTGATGCAGGACCGCCTAACACCGGGGAGCTGTTTTTT.

This sequence joins TRBV20-1 and TRBJ2-3; 11 bases align to TRBD2. CDR3 length: 13 residues. J was trimmed by 4 bases and V by 5 bases; bases with no gene match: 2. Germline values: CDR1 DFQATT, CDR2 SNEGSKA (reference sequence). This CDR3 is CSAGSGGADTQYF. The CDR3 DNA follows: TGCAGTGCTGGTAGCGGGGGGGCAGATACGCAGTATTTT.

The V and J genes are TRBV7-2 and TRBJ1-3, with D uncertain. V was clipped by 2 bases and J by 4 bases, with 3 bases between them. The CDR3 is 12 amino acids. CDR1 is SGHTA, CDR2 FQGNSA, per germline. CDR3 residues: CASSLKGNTIYF. In DNA, the CDR3 is TGTGCCAGCAGCTTAAAGGGAAACACCATATATTTT. Drawing the rest from reference TRBV7-2 and TRBJ1-3, the complete variable domain is GAGVSQSPSNKVTEKGKDVELRCDPISGHTALYWYRQSLGQGLEFLIYFQGNSAPDKSGLPSDRFSAERTGGSVSTLTIQRTQQEDSAVYLCASSLKGNTIYFGEGSWLTVV.

The chain combines TRBV11-1 with TRBJ1-1, with D possibly TRBD1 on 6 matching bases. The length of the CDR3 is 15 residues. V was trimmed by 2 bases and J by 2 bases, leaving 12 bases between them. Germline V gives CDR1 SGHAT, CDR2 FQDESV (reference sequence). The CDR3 reads CASSLSRQVNTEAFF. In DNA form, the CDR3 reads TGTGCCAGCAGCTTAAGTCGACAGGTCAACACTGAAGCTTTCTTT.

This chain connects TRBV29-1 to TRBJ2-1; 10 nucleotides align to TRBD2. The V segment lost 3 bases and the J segment 3 bases; nucleotides outside the gene matches: 2. Germline CDR1 is SQVTM and CDR2 is ANQGSEA. The CDR3 sequence is 14 residues long. CDR3 sequence (DNA): TGCAGCGTTGACGCTAGCGGGGGCTACAATGAGCAGTTCTTC. It yields the protein CSVDASGGYNEQFF.

The V call is TRBV20-1, the J call TRBJ2-1; 8 nucleotides match TRBD1. Looked up from germline, CDR1 is DFQATT and CDR2 is SNEGSKA (reference sequence). V was pared by 3 bases and J by 8 bases, with 15 bases of the junction left unmatched. This CDR3 has 16 residues. In DNA form, the CDR3 reads TGCAGTGCTAGTATTCAGTCAGGGGGCGTTATGGATGAGCAGTTCTTC. Residues: CSASIQSGGVMDEQFF.

V and J are TRBV3-1 and TRBJ1-1; the D is unclear. Trimming took 0 bases from V and 4 from J, leaving 12 bases between them. The germline V gene encodes CDR1 LGHDT and CDR2 YNNKEL (reference sequence). There are 15 residues in the CDR3. The DNA for the CDR3 is TGTGCCAGCAGCCAAGATTTGGCAGGAAGCACTGAAGCTTTCTTT. It codes for CASSQDLAGSTEAFF.

This sequence joins TRBV5-1 and TRBJ1-4; the D gene is possibly TRBD1 (5 bases). Germline CDR1 reads SGHRS; CDR2 reads YFSETQ. This CDR3 spans 16 amino acids. Trimming shortened V by 0 bases and J by 5 bases, and 14 bases separated the two germline ends. This CDR3 is CASSLGSRAENEKLFF. CDR3 DNA: TGCGCCAGCAGCTTGGGATCCAGGGCAGAGAATGAAAAACTGTTTTTT.

The genes are TRBV6-5 and TRBJ1-2; 11 bases are shared with TRBD1. This CDR3 spans 14 amino acids. J lost 7 bases, V lost 6 bases, and 7 bases had no gene match. Per germline, CDR1 MNHEY and CDR2 SVGAGI. Here the CDR3 reads CASSVSGTGGGYTF. In nucleotides, the CDR3 is TGTGCCAGCAGCGTCAGCGGGACAGGGGGTGGCTACACCTTC.

This clonotype has only a few counts. This sequence joins TRBV7-2 and TRBJ2-1; 12 bases are a match to TRBD2. The CDR3 runs to 16 residues. J gave up 0 bases and V 5 bases, and 2 bases lay outside the gene matches. Germline CDR1 reads SGHTA; CDR2 reads FQGNSA. CDR3 amino acids: CASSLGLAGSYNEQFF. CDR3 DNA sequence: TGTGCCAGCAGCCTGGGACTAGCGGGCTCCTACAATGAGCAGTTCTTC.

The chain employs TRBV4-2 and TRBJ2-2, with D maybe TRBD2 (5 bases). Trimming removed 0 bases at V and 4 bases at J, with 12 bases between. The CDR3 consists of 16 residues. In germline, CDR1 is LGHNA, CDR2 YNFKEQ. CDR3 loop: CASSQEAASITGELFF. The DNA for the CDR3 is TGTGCCAGCAGCCAAGAAGCGGCTAGCATCACCGGGGAGCTGTTTTTT.

DNA of the CDR3: TGCAGCGTCGGGGGGATGTTCCAAGAGACCCAGTACTTC. Protein sequence: CSVGGMFQETQYF. The chain carries TRBV29-1 and TRBJ2-5, with TRBD2 matching over 7 bases. After removal of 6 bases from V and 1 base from J, the junction contained 5 bases not matched to a gene. From germline, CDR1 is SQVTM and CDR2 ANQGSEA. CDR3 length: 13 residues.

The chain joins TRBV29-1 to TRBJ2-7; the D call may be TRBD1 or TRBD2 (5 bases each). The V gene's germline CDR1 is SQVTM and CDR2 ANQGSEA. The CDR3 covers 13 residues. V lost 4 bases and J 4 bases, leaving 14 bases between the germline ends. The CDR3 nucleotides read TGCAGCGTTGGGGACCGGGACGGTTACGAGCAGTACTTC. This gives the protein CSVGDRDGYEQYF.

The CDR3 DNA reads TGTGCTAGTCGTGGGCAAGGCAATCAGCCCCAGCATTTT. It encodes CASRGQGNQPQHF. This sequence joins TRBV12-5 and TRBJ1-5; D is unclear. Germline-derived CDR1 and CDR2 are LGHNT and FRNRAP. The CDR3 has 13 residues. V lost 8 bases and J 2 bases, leaving 10 bases between the germline ends. The full variable domain, its missing parts supplied by reference TRBV12-5 and TRBJ1-5, is DARVTQTPRHKVTEMGQEVTMRCQPILGHNTVFWYRQTMMQGLELLAYFRNRAPLDDSGMPKDRFSAEMPDATLATLKIQPSEPRDSAVYFCASRGQGNQPQHFGDGTRLSIL.

The chain is built from TRBV2 and TRBJ2-4; possibly TRBD1 for D (6 bases). Trimming cost V 2 bases and J 0 bases, with 14 bases left between them. The CDR3 runs to 17 residues. CDR1 is SNHLY and CDR2 is FYNNEI in the germline V gene. This chain's CDR3 is CASSERNWGRAKNIQYF. For the CDR3, the DNA is TGTGCCAGCAGTGAAAGAAATTGGGGGCGAGCCAAAAACATTCAGTACTTC.

This sequence joins TRBV12-3 or TRBV12-4 and TRBJ1-3; D is uncertain. V shed 1 base and J shed 5 bases, with 0 bases lying between them. This CDR3 contains 11 residues. The DNA for the CDR3 is TGTGCCAGCAGTTTAGGAAACACCATATATTTT. Its translation is CASSLGNTIYF.

V usage is TRBV2 and J usage is TRBJ2-5; weak D call: TRBD2 (7 bases). The length of the CDR3 is 16 residues. Germline V gene sequence: CDR1 SNHLY, CDR2 FYNNEI. The ends were cut back, 5 bases at V and 0 bases at J, with 16 bases in the middle. CDR3 bases: TGTGCCAGCAGTTTACAGGGACTAACGTACCAAGAGACCCAGTACTTC. This sequence encodes CASSLQGLTYQETQYF.

For the CDR3, the DNA is TGTGCCAGCAGCTTCCCCGGGACAGCCCAAAACTATGGCTACACCTTC. Protein sequence: CASSFPGTAQNYGYTF. This chain uses TRBV5-6 with TRBJ1-2, with 7 bases that match TRBD1. The V gene end was trimmed by 2 bases and the J gene end by 2 bases; junction bases not matched to a gene: 9. The length of the CDR3 is 16 residues. CDR1 and CDR2 from the germline V gene are SGHDT and YYEEEE.